The rows below give T cell receptor beta chains drawn from one sample of a study of T cells in tuberculosis. The repertoire was sequenced with immunoSEQ multiplex PCR; TCRdb's copy has only in-frame clones and lacks some. The sample has 54,000 or so clones; 81% are singletons. The sample consisted of CD1b-GMM tetramer-negative cells sorted from PBMCs. These receptors all come from an adult woman with latent tuberculosis. CDR3s include the opening cysteine and the closing phenylalanine or tryptophan. Each record gives: V gene, D gene, J gene, clone size, CDR3 DNA, CDR3 protein. D genes are given only for firm matches. Size tells how often a clone was seen (once, few, many) or the class of an expanded clone, and some rows leave it out.

V: TRBV28
D: -
J: TRBJ1-2
size: -
DNA: TGTGCCAGCAGCTCCACTCCATACTTGACAGGATATGGCTACACCTTC
CDR3: CASSSTPYLTGYGYTF

V: TRBV19
D: -
J: TRBJ1-5
size: few
DNA: TGTGCCAGTAGTACCACAAGTAGCAATCAGCCCCAGCATTTT
CDR3: CASSTTSSNQPQHF

V: TRBV12-5
D: -
J: TRBJ1-1
size: -
DNA: TGTGCTAGTGCCCAACGAACAGGGATAGTGGTCACTGAAGCTTTCTTT
CDR3: CASAQRTGIVVTEAFF

V: TRBV5-6
D: TRBD2
J: TRBJ2-5
size: -
DNA: TGTGCCAGCAGCTTTGGGCCTAGCGGGGGGCTGGAGACCCAGTACTTC
CDR3: CASSFGPSGGLETQYF

V: TRBV13
D: TRBD1
J: TRBJ1-1
size: -
DNA: TGTGCCAGCAGTCGAACTGGACAGGGGGCCCGGGGGAACACTGAAGCTTTCTTT
CDR3: CASSRTGQGARGNTEAFF

V: TRBV7-2
D: -
J: TRBJ1-1
size: -
DNA: TGTGCCAGCAGCTGGCAGGGGTACACTGAAGCTTTCTTT
CDR3: CASSWQGYTEAFF

V: TRBV5-3
D: -
J: TRBJ2-3
size: -
DNA: TGTGCCAGAATTAGGAGCGAATACACAGATACGCAGTATTTT
CDR3: CARIRSEYTDTQYF

V: TRBV7-2
D: -
J: TRBJ1-2
size: -
DNA: TGTGCCAGCAGCTTAGCTGGAAGCGGGATAAACTATGGCTACACCTTC
CDR3: CASSLAGSGINYGYTF

V: TRBV5-6
D: TRBD1
J: TRBJ1-1
size: -
DNA: TGTGCCAGCAGCCTGAGGGACAGGGCTTTAATGAACACTGAAGCTTTCTTT
CDR3: CASSLRDRALMNTEAFF

V: TRBV2
D: TRBD2
J: TRBJ2-3
size: -
DNA: TGTGCCAGCAGTGGCCCTCTAGCGGGAGTGAGAGATACGCAGTATTTT
CDR3: CASSGPLAGVRDTQYF

V: TRBV18
D: -
J: TRBJ1-3
size: -
DNA: TGTGCCAGCTCACTTTTGGAAGGGGAAGGAAACACCATATATTTT
CDR3: CASSLLEGEGNTIYF

V: TRBV19
D: TRBD1
J: TRBJ2-1
size: -
DNA: TGTGCCAGTAGTACAGGGGGAAAAGGGAATGAGCAGTTCTTC
CDR3: CASSTGGKGNEQFF

V: TRBV7-2
D: -
J: TRBJ2-1
size: few
DNA: TGTGCCAGCAGCTTAGTTAACTACAATGAGCAGTTCTTC
CDR3: CASSLVNYNEQFF

V: TRBV7-9
D: -
J: TRBJ2-2
size: -
DNA: TGTGCCAGCAGCTTAGGGAGGGGTCTTACGAACACCGGGGAGCTGTTTTTT
CDR3: CASSLGRGLTNTGELFF

V: TRBV21-1
D: -
J: TRBJ1-1
size: -
DNA: TGTGCCAGCCTAAGCAGGGCTGAAGCTTTCTTT
CDR3: CASLSRAEAFF

V: TRBV19
D: TRBD2
J: TRBJ2-1
size: -
DNA: TGTGCCAGTAGTTCGCGGGGGAGCTCCTACAATGAGCAGTTCTTC
CDR3: CASSSRGSSYNEQFF

V: TRBV27
D: TRBD2
J: TRBJ2-3
size: -
DNA: TGTGCCAGCAGTTTAAGGGGGACTAGCGGGGGGGGCGACACAGATACGCAGTATTTT
CDR3: CASSLRGTSGGGDTDTQYF

V: TRBV5-1
D: TRBD1
J: TRBJ1-1
size: -
DNA: TGCGCCAGCAGCTTGGTGACAGGGAAAAGGGGGAACACTGAAGCTTTCTTT
CDR3: CASSLVTGKRGNTEAFF

V: TRBV2
D: TRBD2
J: TRBJ2-3
size: -
DNA: TGTGCCAGCAGGGCTAGCGGGAGAGGGGATACGCAGTATTTT
CDR3: CASRASGRGDTQYF

V: TRBV28
D: -
J: TRBJ2-7
size: -
DNA: TGTGCCAGCACAGGGGTAGGACAGTCCTACGAGCAGTACTTC
CDR3: CASTGVGQSYEQYF

V: TRBV27
D: TRBD1
J: TRBJ2-7
size: -
DNA: TGTGCCAGCAGTACCTCCTCCGGGACAGGCGGCAACGAGCAGTACTTC
CDR3: CASSTSSGTGGNEQYF

V: TRBV6-5
D: -
J: TRBJ1-1
size: -
DNA: TGTGCCAGCAGTTACGAGCGGAGGACTGAAGCTTTCTTT
CDR3: CASSYERRTEAFF

V: TRBV4-2
D: TRBD1
J: TRBJ1-1
size: -
DNA: TGTGCCAGCAGCCCGACAGGGGGAAACACTGAAGCTTTCTTT
CDR3: CASSPTGGNTEAFF

V: TRBV2
D: -
J: TRBJ1-5
size: once
DNA: TGTGCCAGCAGTGGGGGGTTTACAGGGATAAGCAATCAGCCCCAGCATTTT
CDR3: CASSGGFTGISNQPQHF

V: TRBV6-1
D: -
J: TRBJ1-2
size: few
DNA: TGTGCCAGCAGTTGGGGACAAAGAGTAGGTGGCTACACCTTC
CDR3: CASSWGQRVGGYTF

V: TRBV2
D: TRBD1
J: TRBJ2-7
size: -
DNA: TGTGCCAGCAACGAGGACAGGGCCAACGAGCAGTACTTC
CDR3: CASNEDRANEQYF

V: TRBV4-1
D: TRBD2
J: TRBJ2-2
size: -
DNA: TGCGCCAGCAGCCAGGAGAGGCTAGCGGGACCCGGGGAGCTGTTTTTT
CDR3: CASSQERLAGPGELFF

V: TRBV7-8
D: TRBD1
J: TRBJ1-2
size: -
DNA: TGTGCCAGCAGCCTCACCCAGGGGGCGCGGGGCTACACCTTC
CDR3: CASSLTQGARGYTF

V: TRBV28
D: -
J: TRBJ1-2
size: -
DNA: TGTGCCAGCACTCTAGACGGGGGGGGGCTTGGCTACACCTTC
CDR3: CASTLDGGGLGYTF

V: TRBV27
D: -
J: TRBJ2-2
size: -
DNA: TGTGCCACCAGGGACTTCGGGAACACCGGGGAGCTGTTTTTT
CDR3: CATRDFGNTGELFF

V: TRBV14
D: -
J: TRBJ1-2
size: -
DNA: TGTGCCAGCAGCCAAGATTTACGGGTAGGCGGCTACACCTTC
CDR3: CASSQDLRVGGYTF

V: TRBV4-2
D: -
J: TRBJ1-2
size: -
DNA: TGTGCCAGCAGCCCGTCTTCGTCCCAGGGAAGGCATGGCTACACCTTC
CDR3: CASSPSSSQGRHGYTF

V: TRBV5-1
D: TRBD2
J: TRBJ2-3
size: once
DNA: TGCGCCAGCAGCCCGGGACTAGCGGCTAGCACAGATACGCAGTATTTT
CDR3: CASSPGLAASTDTQYF

V: TRBV5-4
D: -
J: TRBJ2-5
size: -
DNA: TGTGCCAGCAGCTTGCGGGGGGCCTGGGAGACCCAGTACTTC
CDR3: CASSLRGAWETQYF

V: TRBV19
D: TRBD2
J: TRBJ2-1
size: -
DNA: TGTGCCAGTAGGTTAGCGGGAGGGTACTCCTACAATGAGCAGTTCTTC
CDR3: CASRLAGGYSYNEQFF

V: TRBV2
D: TRBD2
J: TRBJ2-3
size: -
DNA: TGTGCCAGCAGTTTACAAAGACTAGCGGGAGCCACAGATACGCAGTATTTT
CDR3: CASSLQRLAGATDTQYF

V: TRBV6-6
D: TRBD1
J: TRBJ1-4
size: few
DNA: TGTGCCAGCAGCGGGACAGCCGAAAAACTGTTTTTT
CDR3: CASSGTAEKLFF

V: TRBV18
D: -
J: TRBJ2-1
size: -
DNA: TGTGCCAGCTCACCTGAGGGTCGTCACAATGAGCAGTTCTTC
CDR3: CASSPEGRHNEQFF

V: TRBV28
D: -
J: TRBJ1-6
size: -
DNA: TGTGCCAGCAGCTCGGGGGGCAGTAATTCACCCCTCCACTTT
CDR3: CASSSGGSNSPLHF

V: TRBV9
D: TRBD1
J: TRBJ2-1
size: -
DNA: TGTGCCAGCAGCACCCGGACAGGGCGAGAGCAGTTCTTC
CDR3: CASSTRTGREQFF

V: TRBV6-1
D: -
J: TRBJ2-3
size: -
DNA: TGTGCCAGCAGTGGCCGACAGAAGGCAGATACGCAGTATTTT
CDR3: CASSGRQKADTQYF

V: TRBV11-2
D: -
J: TRBJ2-7
size: once
DNA: TGTGCCAGCAGCTTCCAGGGCGGCTACGAGCAGTACTTC
CDR3: CASSFQGGYEQYF

V: TRBV5-4
D: -
J: TRBJ2-7
size: few
DNA: TGTGCCAGCAGCTTGGAGGTCACTAGCTACGAGCAGTACTTC
CDR3: CASSLEVTSYEQYF